These T cell receptor beta chains were read from a single sample in a study of blood T cell repertoires in COVID-19. Libraries were prepared by immunoSEQ multiplex PCR; TCRdb keeps only in-frame clonotypes and omits some of them. The sample has about 130,000 clones; approximately 86% are singletons. The sequenced sample was PBMCs or T cells enriched from blood (not recorded which). The receptors come from a woman aged 45 to 65 who had recovered from COVID-19. The CDR3 runs from the conserved cysteine through the conserved F or W. The D gene is left open where the match is weak. Clone size is given for some rows only: seen once, a few or many times, or a class if the clone is expanded.

NA	TRBV7-2	TRBJ2-7	few	TGTGCCAGCAACTTAGCACAGGCTGTGTCTAACGAGCAGTACTTC	CASNLAQAVSNEQYF
TRBD1	TRBV18	TRBJ1-5	NA	TGTGCCAGCTCACCAGGGGACAGGGGGCAGCCCCAGCATTTT	CASSPGDRGQPQHF
TRBD2	TRBV7-9	TRBJ2-5	NA	TGTGCCAGCAGCCAATCTAGCGGGGTCAAAGAGACCCAGTACTTC	CASSQSSGVKETQYF
TRBD1	TRBV6-2/TRBV6-3	TRBJ2-5	NA	TGTGCCAGCAGTTACTCGACCTCGGGACAGGGTAACAGCTTTCAAGAGACCCAGTACTTC	CASSYSTSGQGNSFQETQYF
TRBD1	TRBV5-5	TRBJ2-5	NA	TGTGCCAGCAGTTACGGACAGGGCGTGACCCAGTACTTC	CASSYGQGVTQYF
NA	TRBV5-5	TRBJ1-1	NA	TGTGCCAGCAGCTTGGCTGGGGGCAGGGGTGAAGCTTTCTTT	CASSLAGGRGEAFF
NA	TRBV19	TRBJ2-2	NA	TGTGCCAGCCTCCGACAGGTCGGCACCGGGGAGCTGTTTTTT	CASLRQVGTGELFF
TRBD1	TRBV5-1	TRBJ2-7	NA	TGCGCCAGCAGCTCCGGACAGGGTGGCCCCTACGAGCAGTACTTC	CASSSGQGGPYEQYF
TRBD2	TRBV27	TRBJ2-5	once	TGTGCCAGCAGTGGCGGGGGGTTGGAGACCCAGTACTTC	CASSGGGLETQYF
NA	TRBV6-5	TRBJ2-7	NA	TGTGCCAGCAGTTACTCCAGGCAGAACTACGAGCAGTACTTC	CASSYSRQNYEQYF
NA	TRBV18	TRBJ2-7	NA	TGTGCCAGCTCCCTTGTGCCAAACGGCTACGAGCAGTACTTC	CASSLVPNGYEQYF
TRBD1	TRBV11-3	TRBJ2-4	once	TGTGCCAGCAGCTCGACAGGGGACCTAGCCAAAAACATTCAGTACTTC	CASSSTGDLAKNIQYF
TRBD1	TRBV18	TRBJ1-5	NA	TGTGCCAGCTCACTGACAGGGGAGCCTAGCAATCAGCCCCAGCATTTT	CASSLTGEPSNQPQHF
TRBD1	TRBV10-3	TRBJ2-5	NA	TGTGCCACCCTTGACAGGGTTCATTCGGAGACCCAGTACTTC	CATLDRVHSETQYF
NA	TRBV20-1	TRBJ2-3	NA	TGCAGTGCTAGTAGTCTTGGGGGAGGCACGTCAGATACGCAGTATTTT	CSASSLGGGTSDTQYF
NA	TRBV3-1/TRBV3-2	TRBJ2-7	once	TGTGCCGTGACAGGCTACGAGCAGTACTTC	CAVTGYEQYF
TRBD1	TRBV19	TRBJ1-5	NA	TGTGCCAGTAGTATATCTTGGCGCAACAGGGGTGAGCAGCCCCAGCATTTT	CASSISWRNRGEQPQHF
NA	TRBV3-1/TRBV3-2	TRBJ2-5	NA	TGTGCCAGCAGCCAGGAGACGGTTGGACAAGAGACCCAGTACTTC	CASSQETVGQETQYF
TRBD1	TRBV5-1	TRBJ1-3	NA	TGCGCCAGCAGCTCCACCGGGACAGGGGACGCTGGAAACACCATATATTTT	CASSSTGTGDAGNTIYF
TRBD1	TRBV19	TRBJ2-5	NA	TGTGCCAGTAGTAACGACAGGGGAGAGACCCAGTACTTC	CASSNDRGETQYF
TRBD1	TRBV29-1	TRBJ2-4	NA	TGCAGCGTTGAAGGACAGGGAACCAAAAACATTCAGTACTTC	CSVEGQGTKNIQYF
NA	TRBV19	TRBJ2-7	NA	TGTGCCAGTGGATCAGGGTGGAGCTCCTACGAGCAGTACTTC	CASGSGWSSYEQYF
NA	TRBV10-1	TRBJ1-3	few	TGCGCCAGCAGTGAAGGGGGATTAGGGGTATCCGGAAACACCATATATTTT	CASSEGGLGVSGNTIYF
TRBD1	TRBV10-3	TRBJ2-5	NA	TGTGCCATCAGCACTTCAGGGGGTCGGCAAGAGACCCAGTACTTC	CAISTSGGRQETQYF
NA	TRBV7-2	TRBJ2-1	NA	TGTGCCAGCAGCCTGCAGGGCGCGGCGCCTGAGCAGTTCTTC	CASSLQGAAPEQFF
TRBD1	TRBV7-9	TRBJ2-3	NA	TGTGCCAGCAGCTTTACGGGACAGACGCAGTATTTT	CASSFTGQTQYF
NA	TRBV11-3	TRBJ1-1	NA	TGTGCCAGCAGCTTAGCTTTGGGCAGGAACACTGAAGCTTTCTTT	CASSLALGRNTEAFF
NA	TRBV7-9	TRBJ2-1	NA	TGTGCCAGCAGCCCAGGGTACAATGAGCAGTTCTTC	CASSPGYNEQFF
NA	TRBV18	TRBJ1-6	NA	TGTGCCAGCTCTACGGCTGGGAGCAATTCACCCCTCCACTTT	CASSTAGSNSPLHF
NA	TRBV11-2	TRBJ1-6	NA	TGTGCCAGCAGCTTAGACAGGGGAAGGTCCTATAATTCACCCCTCCACTTT	CASSLDRGRSYNSPLHF
TRBD1	TRBV6-2/TRBV6-3	TRBJ2-1	NA	TGTGCCAGCAGTTACTCGTTGACAGGGGCCTACAATGAGCAGTTCTTC	CASSYSLTGAYNEQFF
TRBD2	TRBV5-8	TRBJ2-1	NA	TGTGCCAGCCCGAACCGGGGGGGATTTTACAATGAGCAGTTCTTC	CASPNRGGFYNEQFF
TRBD1	TRBV5-1	TRBJ2-6	NA	TGCGCCAGCAGCACGCGTCCGGGACAGGGGGCGTCTGGGGCCAACGTCCTGACTTTC	CASSTRPGQGASGANVLTF
TRBD1	TRBV9	TRBJ2-2	NA	TGTGCCAGCACAGGGGGAGCGAACACCGGGGAGCTGTTTTTT	CASTGGANTGELFF
NA	TRBV3-1/TRBV3-2	TRBJ2-7	NA	TGTGCCAGCAGCTCAGGGGTCCGCGAGCAGTACTTC	CASSSGVREQYF
NA	TRBV6-6	TRBJ1-1	NA	TGTGCCAGCAGTTATGAGGGCATGAACACTGAAGCTTTCTTT	CASSYEGMNTEAFF
TRBD2	TRBV5-1	TRBJ2-3	once	TGCGCCAGCTCCCCACAGACTAGCGGGGACACAGATACGCAGTATTTT	CASSPQTSGDTDTQYF
TRBD1	TRBV5-4	TRBJ1-1	NA	TGTGCCAGCAGCCTGGACAGGGAGAACACTGAAGCTTTCTTT	CASSLDRENTEAFF
TRBD2	TRBV30	TRBJ2-5	NA	TGTGCCTGGGGCCGGGGGGGCCAAGAGACCCAGTACTTC	CAWGRGGQETQYF
NA	TRBV5-5	TRBJ2-7	NA	TGTGCCAGCAGCTCTGTCTACTACGAGCAGTACTTC	CASSSVYYEQYF
NA	TRBV9	TRBJ2-7	NA	TGTGCCAGCAGCCCCGAGGCAGGAGGCACCTACGAGCAGTACTTC	CASSPEAGGTYEQYF
NA	TRBV19	TRBJ1-2	NA	TGTGCCAGTAGTATCGGTACAGACTATGGCTACACCTTC	CASSIGTDYGYTF
NA	TRBV5-1	TRBJ2-2	NA	TGCGCCAGCAGCTTGGACACGGGAAACACCGGGGAGCTGTTTTTT	CASSLDTGNTGELFF
NA	TRBV3-1/TRBV3-2	TRBJ1-2	once	TGTGCCAGCAGCCAAGGGCAGCGCGGCTACACCTTC	CASSQGQRGYTF
TRBD2	TRBV11-2	TRBJ2-5	NA	TGTGCCAGCAGCTTAGCACCCCGGGCTAGCGGGGGGGCTTTAGAGACCCAGTACTTC	CASSLAPRASGGALETQYF
NA	TRBV6-1	TRBJ1-1	NA	TGTGCCAGCAGTGAGCAGCCAAGGGGTTTGGTAGAAGCTTTCTTT	CASSEQPRGLVEAFF
NA	TRBV30	TRBJ1-1	NA	TGTGCCTGGAGTAGTGGACAGACGAACACTGAAGCTTTCTTT	CAWSSGQTNTEAFF
NA	TRBV29-1	TRBJ1-2	NA	TGCAGCGTTGATGGCGGGGGCCCTGAGGGCTACACCTTC	CSVDGGGPEGYTF
TRBD1	TRBV11-2	TRBJ1-2	NA	TGTGCCAGCAGCGCCCAGACAGGGGGCGGCTATGGCTACACCTTC	CASSAQTGGGYGYTF
TRBD2	TRBV2	TRBJ2-2	NA	TGTGCCAGCGGGACTAGCGGGGGGGCGGCCGGGGAGCTGTTTTTT	CASGTSGGAAGELFF
NA	TRBV5-5	TRBJ1-1	NA	TGTGCCAGCATCCACGGCGGGTCGGCGGTCGGCACTGAAGCTTTCTTT	CASIHGGSAVGTEAFF
TRBD1	TRBV29-1	TRBJ1-1	NA	TGCAGCGTTGAAGTAGTGGAGGGACAGGGGGCGGGCACTGAAGCTTTCTTT	CSVEVVEGQGAGTEAFF
NA	TRBV11-2	TRBJ1-2	NA	TGTGCCAGCAGCCACAGGAACTATGGCTACACCTTC	CASSHRNYGYTF
NA	TRBV27	TRBJ1-2	NA	TGTGCCAGCAGTTTAACTGGGGGCTCGGGGATTTGGAACTATGGCTACACCTTC	CASSLTGGSGIWNYGYTF
NA	TRBV2	TRBJ2-2	once	TGTGCCAGCAGTGGGGGACAGAACACCGGGGAGCTGTTTTTT	CASSGGQNTGELFF
TRBD1	TRBV7-8	TRBJ1-6	once	TGTGCCAGCAGCATTGACAGGGGGCAAGTTAATTCACCCCTCCACTTT	CASSIDRGQVNSPLHF
TRBD2	TRBV19	TRBJ2-7	NA	TGTGCCAGTAGTATGGGGGGGTACGAGCAGTACTTC	CASSMGGYEQYF
TRBD2	TRBV9	TRBJ2-5	once	TGTGCCAGCAGCCCACCTAGCGGCGAAGAGACCCAGTACTTC	CASSPPSGEETQYF
TRBD2	TRBV5-4	TRBJ2-7	NA	TGTGCCAGCAGCACAGCGGGGGCCCTCTGGCAGTACTTC	CASSTAGALWQYF